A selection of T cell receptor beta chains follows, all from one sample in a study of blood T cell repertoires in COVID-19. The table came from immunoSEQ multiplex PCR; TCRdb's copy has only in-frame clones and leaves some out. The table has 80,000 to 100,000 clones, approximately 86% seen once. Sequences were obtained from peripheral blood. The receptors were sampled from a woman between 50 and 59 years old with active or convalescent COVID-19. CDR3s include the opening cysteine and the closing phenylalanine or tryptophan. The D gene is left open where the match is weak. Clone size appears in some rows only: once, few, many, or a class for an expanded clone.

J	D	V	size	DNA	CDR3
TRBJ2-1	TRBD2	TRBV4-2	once	TGTGCCAGCAGCCAAGCCGCAGCGGGGGATAGAAATGAGCAGTTCTTC	CASSQAAAGDRNEQFF
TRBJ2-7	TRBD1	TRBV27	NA	TGTGCCAGCAGTTTATCAATAGGGACAGTCTACGAGCAGTACTTC	CASSLSIGTVYEQYF
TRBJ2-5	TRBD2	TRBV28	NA	TGTGCCAGCAGTTCCGAGACTAGCTGGGAGACCCAGTACTTC	CASSSETSWETQYF
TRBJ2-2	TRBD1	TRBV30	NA	TGTGCCTGGAGCGGACAGGGGGGGACCGGGGAGCTGTTTTTT	CAWSGQGGTGELFF
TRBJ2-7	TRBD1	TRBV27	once	TGTGCCAGCAGTTCCATCCCGGGCCTACTCACAGGGGTTGAGCAGTACTTC	CASSSIPGLLTGVEQYF
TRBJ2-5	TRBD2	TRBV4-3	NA	TGCGCCAGCAGCGACCAGCGGGGCGGGACCCAGTACTTC	CASSDQRGGTQYF
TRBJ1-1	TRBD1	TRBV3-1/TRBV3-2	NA	TGTGCCAGCAGCCAAGAAGACAGGGTTGAAGCTTTCTTT	CASSQEDRVEAFF
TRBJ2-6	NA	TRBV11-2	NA	TGTGCCAGCAGCTTTGTGGGGGCCCCAATTTCTGGGGCCAACGTCCTGACTTTC	CASSFVGAPISGANVLTF
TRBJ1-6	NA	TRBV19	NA	TGTGCCAGTACCTCCCCTGGGCAATATAATTCACCCCTCCACTTT	CASTSPGQYNSPLHF
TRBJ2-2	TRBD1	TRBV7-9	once	TGTGCCAGCAGCCAGGGGGCACTAAAAACCGGGGAGCTGTTTTTT	CASSQGALKTGELFF
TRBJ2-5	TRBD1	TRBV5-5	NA	TGTGCCAGCAGCCCGCAGGGGGCGCGGCCCCCCCAAGAGACCCAGTACTTC	CASSPQGARPPQETQYF
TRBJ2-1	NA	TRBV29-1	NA	TGCAGCGTTGGGAGACGGGGGGCTGCCTACAATGAGCAGTTCTTC	CSVGRRGAAYNEQFF
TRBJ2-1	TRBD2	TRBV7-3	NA	TGTGCCAGCTCAACTAGCGGGGGGGTAAATGAGCAGTTCTTC	CASSTSGGVNEQFF
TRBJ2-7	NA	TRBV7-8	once	TGTGCCAGCAGCTTAGGAAAGGGAGCCTACGAGCAGTACTTC	CASSLGKGAYEQYF
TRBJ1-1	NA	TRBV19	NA	TGTGCCAGTAATGCAGACACAACGAGGAACACTGAAGCTTTCTTT	CASNADTTRNTEAFF
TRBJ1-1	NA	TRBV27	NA	TGTGCCAGCAGCGGGGGATCAGCAACTGAAGCTTTCTTT	CASSGGSATEAFF
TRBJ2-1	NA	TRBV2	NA	TGTGCCAGCAGTGACGGGGGTAGCACCTACAATGAGCAGTTCTTC	CASSDGGSTYNEQFF
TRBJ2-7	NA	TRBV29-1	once	TGCAGCGTTGGACCTACGCGGGGCGGCGGTACCTACGAGCAGTACTTC	CSVGPTRGGGTYEQYF
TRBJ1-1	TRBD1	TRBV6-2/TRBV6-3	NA	TGTGCCAGCAGTACCAACGGACAGGGGGCTTGGGGAATGAACACTGAAGCTTTCTTT	CASSTNGQGAWGMNTEAFF
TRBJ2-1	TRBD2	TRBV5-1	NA	TGCGCCAGCAGCTTGGCTAGCGGGAGCTCCTACAATGAGCAGTTCTTC	CASSLASGSSYNEQFF
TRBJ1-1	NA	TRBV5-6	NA	TGTGCCAGCATACTCGCCGGACAGATCACTGAAGCTTTCTTT	CASILAGQITEAFF
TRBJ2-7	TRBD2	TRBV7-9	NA	TGTGCCAGCATCCCCGGGACTATTGGTACCTACGAGCAGTACTTC	CASIPGTIGTYEQYF
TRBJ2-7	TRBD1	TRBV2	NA	TGTGCCAGCAGTGAATGGGGACAGGGTTTCAACGAGCAGTACTTC	CASSEWGQGFNEQYF
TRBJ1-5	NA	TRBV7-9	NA	TGTGCCAGCAGCTTAGTTGGGACATCTACTCAAAATCAGCCCCAGCATTTT	CASSLVGTSTQNQPQHF
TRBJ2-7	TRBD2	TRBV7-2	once	TGTGCCAGCAGCTTAGATACCGGGACTACCGTCCGGGAGCAGTACTTC	CASSLDTGTTVREQYF
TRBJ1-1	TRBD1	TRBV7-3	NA	TGTGCCAGCAGCTGGACAGGGAACACTGAAGCTTTCTTT	CASSWTGNTEAFF
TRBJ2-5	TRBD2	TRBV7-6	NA	TGTGCCAGCAGCTTAACGTGGCGGGGGGGCCGAGAGACCCAGTACTTC	CASSLTWRGGRETQYF
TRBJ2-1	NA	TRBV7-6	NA	TGTGCCAGCAGCTTAGAACTTCCGGCGGGGCAGGCGGGCAATGAGCAGTTCTTC	CASSLELPAGQAGNEQFF
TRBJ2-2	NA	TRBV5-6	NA	TGTGCCAGCAGCTTGCGTCAGGGCAGCACCGGGGAGCTGTTTTTT	CASSLRQGSTGELFF
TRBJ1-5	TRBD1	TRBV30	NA	TGTGCCTGGAGTCCCAGGGGGGTCAATCAGCCCCAGCATTTT	CAWSPRGVNQPQHF
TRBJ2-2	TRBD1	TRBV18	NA	TGTGCCAGCCAACGGACAGGGCGATCGGGCGGGGAGCTGTTTTTT	CASQRTGRSGGELFF
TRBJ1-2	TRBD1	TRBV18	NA	TGTGCCAGCTCCCCACTTTCTAGACAGGGAGCAAACTATGGCTACACCTTC	CASSPLSRQGANYGYTF